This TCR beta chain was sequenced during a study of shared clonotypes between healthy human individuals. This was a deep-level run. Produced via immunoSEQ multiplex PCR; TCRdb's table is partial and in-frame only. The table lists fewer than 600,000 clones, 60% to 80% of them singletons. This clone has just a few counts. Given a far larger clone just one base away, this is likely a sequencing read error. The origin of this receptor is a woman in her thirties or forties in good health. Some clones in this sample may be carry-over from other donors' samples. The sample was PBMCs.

CDR3 sequence reads: CASSPGTDTGELFF. The CDR3 DNA reads as TGTGCCAGCAGTCCCGGGACAGACACCGGGGAGCTGTTTTTT. This sequence joins TRBV28 and TRBJ2-2, with 7 bases identical to TRBD1. Germline-derived CDR1 and CDR2 are MDHEN and SYDVKM. This CDR3 has 14 residues. J was trimmed by 3 bases and V by 5 bases; bases with no gene match: 3. The full variable domain, in which reference TRBV28 and TRBJ2-2 provide the parts outside the CDR3, is DVKVTQSSRYLVKRTGEKVFLECVQDMDHENMFWYRQDPGLGLRLIYFSYDVKMKEKGDIPEGYSVSREKKERFSLILESASTNQTSMYLCASSPGTDTGELFFGEGSRLTVL.